These T cell receptor beta chains were read from a single sample in a study of blood T cells in healthy people across ages. TCRdb re-analysed the 5' RACE reads in MiXCR, keeping a single row per CDR3 protein. In the table there are more than 650,000 distinct CDR3 sequences, about 20% of which are singletons. The material sequenced was blood. These receptors all come from a man between 65 and 80 years old in good health. CDR3s include the opening cysteine and the closing phenylalanine or tryptophan. D genes are given only for firm matches. A clone size is listed for some rows: how often the clone was seen (once, few, many), or a class if it is expanded.

>.|TRBD2|TRBJ2-1|TRBV2
TGTGCCAGCATTCCGGGGGGCTCCTACAATGAGCAGTTCTTC
CASIPGGSYNEQFF
>few|.|TRBJ2-1|TRBV6-2/TRBV6-3
TGTGCCAGCAGTCCCGATTCCCAGCGAAAGCAGTTCTTC
CASSPDSQRKQFF
>.|.|TRBJ1-4|TRBV12-3/TRBV12-4
TGTGCCAGCAGTTTGGGGGATACAGGGCTGAATGAAAAACTGTTTTTT
CASSLGDTGLNEKLFF
>.|TRBD1|TRBJ1-1|TRBV10-3
TGTGCCATCAGCGCCAGGACAGGAGAGAACACTGAAGCTTTCTTT
CAISARTGENTEAFF
>few|.|TRBJ1-1|TRBV6-5
TGTGCCAGCAGTTATACTAAGGGGTTCTTTCCTGAAGCTTTCTTT
CASSYTKGFFPEAFF
>.|TRBD2|TRBJ2-4|TRBV7-2
TGTGCCAGCAGCTTAGAGGTTAGCGGGCCAGCCAAAAACATTCAGTACTTC
CASSLEVSGPAKNIQYF
>few|.|TRBJ2-7|TRBV12-3/TRBV12-4
TGTGCCAGCAGTTTAGCGGGGAGGAGCTCCTACGAGCAGTACTTC
CASSLAGRSSYEQYF
>few|.|TRBJ1-2|TRBV29-1
TGCAGCGTTGAAACCGCGGCAGGGTTGGCGTACGGCTACACCTTC
CSVETAAGLAYGYTF
>once|.|TRBJ2-5|TRBV19
TGTGCCAGTAGTACCCTCAGGGGAGGTGAGACCCAGTACTTC
CASSTLRGGETQYF
>few|TRBD1|TRBJ1-5|TRBV6-1
TGTGCCAGCAGGGCGACAGGGGGCGCGTTGTCCAATCAGCCCCAGCATTTT
CASRATGGALSNQPQHF
>once|.|TRBJ2-3|TRBV27
TGTGCCAGCAGTCTAGGAGTCCTTCCCACAGATACGCAGTATTTT
CASSLGVLPTDTQYF
>.|TRBD2|TRBJ2-3|TRBV20-1
TGCAGTGCTCCTTTCGGGGGGTTTGTTGGAGATACGCAGTATTTT
CSAPFGGFVGDTQYF
>.|TRBD1|TRBJ2-7|TRBV7-9
TGTGCCAGCAGCTCCGCCGGGACAGGGGTCTACGAGCAGTACTTC
CASSSAGTGVYEQYF
>few|.|TRBJ2-1|TRBV15
TGTGCCACCACCCCAAGGACACGGTGGAGAAGCAATGAGCAGTTCTTC
CATTPRTRWRSNEQFF
>.|TRBD1|TRBJ1-1|TRBV5-1
TGCGCCAGCAGCTTTCGACAGGGGGCGGCCTCGAACACTGAAGCTTTCTTT
CASSFRQGAASNTEAFF
>.|.|TRBJ1-1|TRBV7-8
TGTGCCAGCAGCGCCGAGGCTGAAGCTTTCTTT
CASSAEAEAFF
>.|.|TRBJ2-6|TRBV9
TGTGCCAGCACCTTCCTCTCTGGGGCCAACGTCCTGACTTTC
CASTFLSGANVLTF
>few|TRBD2|TRBJ2-1|TRBV30
TGTGCCTGGAGCACAGGGACTAGCGGCGGCTACAATGAGCAGTTCTTC
CAWSTGTSGGYNEQFF
>.|.|TRBJ2-5|TRBV12-3/TRBV12-4
TGTGCCAGCAGCCGCGGACAGAGCGGGCAAGAGACCCAGTACTTC
CASSRGQSGQETQYF
>many|TRBD1|TRBJ2-3|TRBV12-3/TRBV12-4
TGTGCCAGCAGCGATGGGACAGGTCTTAGCACAGATACGCAGTATTTT
CASSDGTGLSTDTQYF
>.|TRBD2|TRBJ2-1|TRBV30
TGTGCCTGCCTAGCGGGAGGCGTCGGCAATGAGCAGTTCTTC
CACLAGGVGNEQFF
>few|.|TRBJ2-1|TRBV20-1
TGCAGTGCCACGGCGGCGAGCTCCTACAATGAGCAGTTCTTC
CSATAASSYNEQFF